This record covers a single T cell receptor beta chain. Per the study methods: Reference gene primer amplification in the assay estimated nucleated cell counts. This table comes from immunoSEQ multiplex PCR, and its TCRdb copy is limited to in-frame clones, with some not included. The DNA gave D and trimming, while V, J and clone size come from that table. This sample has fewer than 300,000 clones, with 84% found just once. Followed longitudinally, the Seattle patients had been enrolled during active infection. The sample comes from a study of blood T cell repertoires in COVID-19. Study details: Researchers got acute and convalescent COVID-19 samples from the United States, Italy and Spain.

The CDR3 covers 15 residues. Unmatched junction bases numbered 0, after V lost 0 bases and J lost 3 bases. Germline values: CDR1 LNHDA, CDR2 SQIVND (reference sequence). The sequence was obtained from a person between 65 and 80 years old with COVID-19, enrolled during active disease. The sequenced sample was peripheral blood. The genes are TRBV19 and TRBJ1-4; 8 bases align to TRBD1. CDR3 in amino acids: CASSIETGANEKLFF. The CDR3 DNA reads TGTGCCAGTAGTATAGAGACAGGGGCTAATGAAAAACTGTTTTTT.